Each of the 18 T cell receptor beta chains below was sequenced from the same sample in a study of cytomegalovirus exposure and HLA in healthy donors. Vbeta (60) and Jbeta (13) primers were used in the PCR. Generated by immunoSEQ multiplex PCR, the TCRdb table keeps only in-frame clones and is missing some. Of approximately 79,000 clones listed, around 78% were seen once; the top ten hold around 5.4%. The source material was PBMCs. These receptors all come from a male donor in good health and CMV-seropositive.

This chain connects TRBV7-8 to TRBJ2-5; D possibly corresponds to TRBD2 (5 bases). In germline, CDR1 is SGHVS, CDR2 FQNEAQ. The CDR3 has 16 residues. Deletions cut 1 base from V and 2 bases from J, with 14 bases between. CDR3 DNA: TGTGCCAGCAGCTTAGAAGGCAGGATAGCGCAAGAGACCCAGTACTTC. Protein sequence: CASSLEGRIAQETQYF.

The CDR3 bases are TGTGCCATTAGCGGGGGAGCCACAGATACGCAGTATTTT. Encoded protein: CAISGGATDTQYF. This chain links TRBV2 with TRBJ2-3; 9 bases line up with TRBD2. In germline, CDR1 is SNHLY, CDR2 FYNNEI. J lost 2 bases, V lost 10 bases, and 4 bases had no gene match. The length of the CDR3 is 13 residues.

DNA of the CDR3: TGTGCCAGCAGTTTCACTAGCGGGAACTACGAGCAGTACTTC. Residues: CASSFTSGNYEQYF. The chain links TRBV27 to TRBJ2-7, with TRBD2 matching over 10 bases. Germline values: CDR1 MNHEY, CDR2 SMNVEV (reference sequence). V dropped 3 bases and J dropped 3; count of bases not matched to a gene: 2. The length of the CDR3 is 14 residues.

This chain connects TRBV9 to TRBJ1-3; D gene ambiguous. Germline V gives CDR1 SGDLS, CDR2 YYNGEE. CDR3 size: 16 residues. The ends were cut back, 0 bases at V and 4 bases at J, with 14 bases in the middle. The CDR3 DNA reads TGTGCCAGCAGCGTAGGGCAGGCAGGTTCCGGAAACACCATATATTTT. Protein product: CASSVGQAGSGNTIYF.

This rearrangement joins TRBV7-3 to TRBJ1-6, with no clear D. V was shortened by 3 bases and J by 5 bases, with 2 bases between the two germline ends. The V gene's germline CDR1 is SGHTA and CDR2 FQGTGA. This CDR3 region has 12 residues. For the CDR3, the DNA is TGTGCCAGCAGCTTTAATAATTCACCCCTCCACTTT. Amino acid sequence: CASSFNNSPLHF.

This clone appeared a few times. This chain connects TRBV4-1 to TRBJ2-3; 10 bases fit TRBD2. Trimming took 0 bases from V and 5 from J; bases not matched to a gene: 2. Germline CDR1 MGHRA, CDR2 YSYEKL. This CDR3 is 15 amino acids long. In nucleotides, the CDR3 is TGCGCCAGCAGCCAAGATCGACTAGCGGGAGATACGCAGTATTTT. Translated: CASSQDRLAGDTQYF.

J is TRBJ2-2 and V is TRBV27; D not resolved. Germline V gives CDR1 MNHEY, CDR2 SMNVEV (reference sequence). V lost 1 base to trimming and J lost 6 bases, with 6 bases between them. The CDR3 sequence is 13 residues long. As DNA, the CDR3 is TGTGCCAGCAGTTTATTTTATCCCGGGGAGCTGTTTTTT. It translates to CASSLFYPGELFF.

This chain uses TRBV28 with TRBJ2-6; 10 bases line up with TRBD1. The V gene's germline CDR1 is MDHEN and CDR2 SYDVKM. CDR3 length: 18 residues. The V and J ends lost 5 bases and 3 bases, in that order; junction bases with no gene match: 10. DNA of the CDR3: TGTGCCAGCAGTACACCGGGACAGGGGATAGGTGGGGCCAACGTCCTGACTTTC. This gives the protein CASSTPGQGIGGANVLTF.

This clone has just a few counts. The CDR3 nucleotides are TGTGCCAGCAGCCACTGGGACTCCTCCTACGAGCAGTACTTC. It yields the protein CASSHWDSSYEQYF. The V and J genes are TRBV14 and TRBJ2-7; possibly TRBD2 for D (6 bases). V was cut by 3 bases and J by 0 bases, with 9 bases left in between. The germline CDR1 and CDR2 sequences are SGHDN and FVKESK. This CDR3 is built from 14 residues. Filled out from reference TRBV14 and TRBJ2-7, the complete variable domain reads EAGVTQFPSHSVIEKGQTVTLRCDPISGHDNLYWYRRVMGKEIKFLLHFVKESKQDESGMPNNRFLAERTGGTYSTLKVQPAELEDSGVYFCASSHWDSSYEQYFGPGTRLTVT.

The J gene is TRBJ1-1, the V gene TRBV5-5; D is unresolved. Looked up from germline, CDR1 is SGHKS and CDR2 is YYEKEE (reference sequence). This CDR3 has 14 amino acids. V was cut by 2 bases and J by 7 bases, with 15 bases left in between. The CDR3 bases are TGTGCCAGCAGCTTCTGGGTGGTGAGGAGTGAAGCTTTCTTT. Residues: CASSFWVVRSEAFF.

The chain's CDR3 is CASSPDRAAGNTIYF. DNA for the CDR3: TGTGCCAGCAGTCCGGACAGGGCAGCGGGAAACACCATATATTTT. This chain uses TRBV7-6 with TRBJ1-3; 8 bases line up with TRBD1. The trim removed 6 bases at V and 4 bases at J, leaving 8 bases unmatched. Germline-derived CDR1 and CDR2 are SGHVS and FNYEAQ. The CDR3 has 15 residues.

V is TRBV5-8 and J is TRBJ1-5; D gene uncertain. CDR3 length: 15 residues. CDR1 and CDR2 (germline): SGHTS, YDEGEE. The ends were cut back, 0 bases at V and 6 bases at J, with 13 bases in the middle. The CDR3 DNA reads as TGTGCCAGCAGCTTGGGGGCCCTTATGAGTCAGCCCCAGCATTTT. It specifies CASSLGALMSQPQHF.

This sequence joins TRBV6-6 and TRBJ1-5; maybe TRBD1 (6 bases). CDR1 is MNHNY and CDR2 is SVGAGI in the germline V gene (reference sequence). The ends were cut back, 5 bases at V and 5 bases at J, with 10 bases in the middle. The CDR3 covers 13 residues. The CDR3 region is CASSRDNYQPQHF. CDR3 nucleotide sequence: TGTGCCAGCAGTAGGGACAATTATCAGCCCCAGCATTTT.

This chain joins TRBV9 and TRBJ2-3; D unresolved. Germline CDR1 reads SGDLS; CDR2 reads YYNGEE. The CDR3 is 15 residues long. V was trimmed by 0 bases and J by 4 bases, leaving 12 bases between them. CDR3 protein: CASSVDGVRSDTQYF. CDR3 bases: TGTGCCAGCAGCGTAGATGGAGTACGGTCAGATACGCAGTATTTT.

The chain couples TRBV7-3 to TRBJ2-2, with D possibly being TRBD1 (5 bases). CDR1 and CDR2 (germline): SGHTA, FQGTGA. Trimming took 2 bases from V and 0 from J, leaving 13 bases between them. This CDR3 region has 17 residues. CDR3 nucleotides: TGTGCCAGCAGCTTACAGGCAGGGAACGCGAACACCGGGGAGCTGTTTTTT. Its translation: CASSLQAGNANTGELFF.

This clone showed up just a few times. The CDR3 loop is CASSELPGGGSHKYSNQPQHF. CDR3 DNA: TGTGCCAGCAGCGAACTCCCGGGGGGTGGCAGCCATAAATATAGCAATCAGCCCCAGCATTTT. The J gene is TRBJ1-5, the V gene TRBV6-1; D may be TRBD1 (5 bases). Germline CDR1 is MNHNS and CDR2 is SASEGT. The V end was cut by 6 bases, the J end by 0 bases, with 30 bases between. The CDR3 runs 21 residues.

The table lists this clone with a few counts. CDR3: CASSFSYGPHSGNTIYF. The CDR3 DNA is TGTGCCAGCAGTTTTAGTTATGGGCCCCACTCTGGAAACACCATATATTTT. The chain uses TRBV28 and TRBJ1-3; D is unclear. From germline, CDR1 is MDHEN and CDR2 SYDVKM. The CDR3 is 17 residues long. Deletions cut 3 bases from V and 0 bases from J, with 15 bases between.

The V gene is TRBV7-9, the J gene TRBJ2-2, with D possibly being TRBD1 (5 bases). Per the germline V gene, CDR1 is SEHNR and CDR2 is FQNEAQ (reference sequence). The CDR3 extends over 15 amino acids. The V end was cut by 5 bases, the J end by 4 bases, with 14 bases between. CDR3 residues: CASSGRGKITGELFF. In nucleotides, the CDR3 is TGTGCCAGCAGCGGAAGGGGAAAGATCACCGGGGAGCTGTTTTTT.